Included here is one T cell receptor beta chain sequence, with context. Its antigen is not known. The data were taken from a study of cytomegalovirus exposure and HLA in healthy donors. Whole-study findings and limits: At a 0.05 false discovery rate, a later analysis found over 15,000 TCR beta sequences to be associated with HLA alleles. Per a prior analysis, the majority of TCR beta V segments were productive roughly 87% or roughly 30% of the time.

The CDR3 is 16 amino acids. Germline lookup yields CDR1 SGHAT and CDR2 FQNNGV. V was clipped by 1 base and J by 6 bases; unmatched bases: 8. PCR employed 60 Vbeta and 13 Jbeta primers. The repertoire was sequenced with immunoSEQ multiplex PCR; TCRdb's copy has only in-frame clones and lacks some. This table holds 91,000 or so clones. The sequenced sample was PBMCs. This receptor was obtained from a woman under 40 in good health and CMV-seronegative. This chain joins TRBV11-2 and TRBJ2-3, with 9 bases fitting TRBD2. The CDR3 DNA reads TGTGCCAGCAGCTTAGTAGCGGGGGTGCCCTGGGATACGCAGTATTTT. This sequence encodes CASSLVAGVPWDTQYF.